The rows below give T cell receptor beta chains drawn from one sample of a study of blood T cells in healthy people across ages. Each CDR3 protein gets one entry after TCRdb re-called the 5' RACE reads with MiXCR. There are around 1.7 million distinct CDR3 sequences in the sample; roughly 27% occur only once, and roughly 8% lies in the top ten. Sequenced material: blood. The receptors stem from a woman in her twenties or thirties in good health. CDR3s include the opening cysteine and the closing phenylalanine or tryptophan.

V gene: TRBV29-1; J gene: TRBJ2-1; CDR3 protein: CSVVGGSAYNEQFF
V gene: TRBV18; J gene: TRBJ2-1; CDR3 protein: CASSPGLAGVEQFF
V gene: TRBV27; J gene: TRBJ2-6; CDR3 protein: CASRRDLSGANVLTF
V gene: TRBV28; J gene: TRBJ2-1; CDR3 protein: CASNPGTANNEQFF
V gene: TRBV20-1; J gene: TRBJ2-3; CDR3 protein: CSARGLGASADTQYF
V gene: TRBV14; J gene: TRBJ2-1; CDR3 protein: CASSVWRGVGNEQFF
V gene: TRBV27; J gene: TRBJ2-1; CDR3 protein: CASSLSKVVGEQFF
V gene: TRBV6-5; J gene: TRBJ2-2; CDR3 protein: CASSYRTPTELFF
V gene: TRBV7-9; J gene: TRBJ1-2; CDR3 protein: CASSLVQLGHGYTF
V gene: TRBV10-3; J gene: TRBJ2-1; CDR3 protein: CAIGGGLSNEQFF